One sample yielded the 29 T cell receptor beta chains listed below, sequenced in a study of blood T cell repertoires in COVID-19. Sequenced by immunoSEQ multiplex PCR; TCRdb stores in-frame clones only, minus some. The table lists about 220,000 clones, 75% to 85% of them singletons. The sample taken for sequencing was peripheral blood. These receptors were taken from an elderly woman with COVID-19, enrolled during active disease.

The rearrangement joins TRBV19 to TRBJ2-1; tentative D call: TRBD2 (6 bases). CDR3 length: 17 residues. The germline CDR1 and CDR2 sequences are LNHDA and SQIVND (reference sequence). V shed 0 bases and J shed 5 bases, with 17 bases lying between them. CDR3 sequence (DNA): TGTGCCAGTAGTATAGATTCCCCTAGCGTTGGCCACAATGAGCAGTTCTTC. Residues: CASSIDSPSVGHNEQFF.

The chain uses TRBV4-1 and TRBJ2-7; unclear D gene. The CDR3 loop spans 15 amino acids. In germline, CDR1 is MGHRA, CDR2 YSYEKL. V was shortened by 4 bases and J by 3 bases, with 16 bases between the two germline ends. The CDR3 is CASSLQAASGYEQYF. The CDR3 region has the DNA TGCGCCAGCAGCCTCCAAGCCGCGTCGGGCTACGAGCAGTACTTC.

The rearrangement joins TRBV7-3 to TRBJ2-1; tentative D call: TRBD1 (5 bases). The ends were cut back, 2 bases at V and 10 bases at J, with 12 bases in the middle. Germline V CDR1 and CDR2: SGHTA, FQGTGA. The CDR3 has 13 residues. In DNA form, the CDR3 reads TGTGCCAGCAGCTTAGACCCAGCAGGGGAGCAGTTCTTC. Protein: CASSLDPAGEQFF.

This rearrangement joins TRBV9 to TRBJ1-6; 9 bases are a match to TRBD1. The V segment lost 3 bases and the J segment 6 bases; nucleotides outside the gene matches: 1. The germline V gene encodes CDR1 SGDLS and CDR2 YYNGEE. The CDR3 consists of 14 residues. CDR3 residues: CASSGGQGNSPLHF. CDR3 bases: TGTGCCAGCAGCGGGGGACAGGGTAATTCACCCCTCCACTTT.

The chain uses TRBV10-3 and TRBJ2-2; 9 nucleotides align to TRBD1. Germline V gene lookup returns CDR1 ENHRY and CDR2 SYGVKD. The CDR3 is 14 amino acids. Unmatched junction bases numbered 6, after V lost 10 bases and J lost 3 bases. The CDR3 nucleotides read TGTGCCACCGGAACAGGGGGCGACACCGGGGAGCTGTTTTTT. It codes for CATGTGGDTGELFF.

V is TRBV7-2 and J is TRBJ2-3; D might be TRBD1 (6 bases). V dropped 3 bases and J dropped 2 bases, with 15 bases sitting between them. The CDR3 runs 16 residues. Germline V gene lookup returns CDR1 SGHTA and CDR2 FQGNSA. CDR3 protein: CASSFRSSGATDTQYF. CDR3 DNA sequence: TGTGCCAGCAGCTTTCGGAGTTCAGGGGCCACAGATACGCAGTATTTT.

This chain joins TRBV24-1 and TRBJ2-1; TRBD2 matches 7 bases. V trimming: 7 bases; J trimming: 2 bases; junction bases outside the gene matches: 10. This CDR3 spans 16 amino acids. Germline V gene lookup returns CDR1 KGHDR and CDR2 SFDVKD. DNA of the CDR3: TGTGCCACCAGCGATGGCGGGAGAAGGACCTACAATGAGCAGTTCTTC. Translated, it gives CATSDGGRRTYNEQFF.

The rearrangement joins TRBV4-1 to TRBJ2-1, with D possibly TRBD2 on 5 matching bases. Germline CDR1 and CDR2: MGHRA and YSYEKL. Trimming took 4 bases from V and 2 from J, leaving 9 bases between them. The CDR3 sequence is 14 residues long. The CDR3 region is CASSLSGTYNEQFF. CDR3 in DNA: TGCGCCAGCAGCCTTTCCGGGACCTACAATGAGCAGTTCTTC.

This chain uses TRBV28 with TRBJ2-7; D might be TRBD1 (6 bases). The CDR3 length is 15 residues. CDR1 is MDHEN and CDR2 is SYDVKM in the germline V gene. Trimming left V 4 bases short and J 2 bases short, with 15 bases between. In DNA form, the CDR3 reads TGTGCCAGCAGTTCAACCGGGACAAGAACCTACGAGCAGTACTTC. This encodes CASSSTGTRTYEQYF.

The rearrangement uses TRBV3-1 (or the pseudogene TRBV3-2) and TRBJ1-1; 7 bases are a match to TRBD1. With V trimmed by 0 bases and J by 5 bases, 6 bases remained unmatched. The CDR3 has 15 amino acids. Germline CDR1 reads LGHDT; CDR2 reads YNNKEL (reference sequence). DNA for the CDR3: TGTGCCAGCAGCCAAGATCCTCAGGGGGGTACTGAAGCTTTCTTT. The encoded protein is CASSQDPQGGTEAFF.

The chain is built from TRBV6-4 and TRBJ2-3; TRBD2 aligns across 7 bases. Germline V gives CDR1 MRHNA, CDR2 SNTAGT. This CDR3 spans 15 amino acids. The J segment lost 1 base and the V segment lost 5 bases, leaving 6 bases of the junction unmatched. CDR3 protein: CASSRRLAGTDTQYF. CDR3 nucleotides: TGTGCCAGCAGTCGACGGCTAGCGGGCACAGATACGCAGTATTTT.

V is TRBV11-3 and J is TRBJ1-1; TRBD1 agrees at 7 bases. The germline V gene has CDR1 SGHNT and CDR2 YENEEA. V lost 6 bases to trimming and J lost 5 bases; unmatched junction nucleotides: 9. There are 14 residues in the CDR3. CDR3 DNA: TGTGCCAGCAGAGGAGACAGGGTGGGGACTGAAGCTTTCTTT. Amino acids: CASRGDRVGTEAFF. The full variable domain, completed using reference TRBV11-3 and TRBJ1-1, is EAGVVQSPRYKIIEKKQPVAFWCNPISGHNTLYWYLQNLGQGPELLIRYENEEAVDDSQLPKDRFSAERLKGVDSTLKIQPAELGDSAVYLCASRGDRVGTEAFFGQGTRLTVV.

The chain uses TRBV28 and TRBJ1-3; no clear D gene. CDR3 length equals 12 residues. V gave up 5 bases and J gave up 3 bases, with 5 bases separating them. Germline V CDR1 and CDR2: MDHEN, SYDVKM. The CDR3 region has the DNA TGTGCCAGCAGTGCTAGTGGAAACACCATATATTTT. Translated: CASSASGNTIYF.

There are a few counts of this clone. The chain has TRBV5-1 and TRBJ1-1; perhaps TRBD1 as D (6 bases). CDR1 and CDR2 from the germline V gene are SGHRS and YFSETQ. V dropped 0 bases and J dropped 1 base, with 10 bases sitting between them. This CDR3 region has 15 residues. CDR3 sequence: CASSLADRSNTEAFF. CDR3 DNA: TGCGCCAGCAGCTTGGCTGACAGGTCGAACACTGAAGCTTTCTTT.

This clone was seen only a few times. The CDR3 sequence is CASKEVVGNQPQHF. The CDR3, as DNA: TGTGCCAGCAAGGAGGTGGTGGGGAATCAGCCCCAGCATTTT. The rearrangement joins TRBV6-5 to TRBJ1-5; D is uncertain. V gave up 7 bases and J gave up 4 bases, with 14 bases separating them. CDR1 is MNHEY, CDR2 SVGAGI, per germline. The CDR3 is made up of 14 amino acids.

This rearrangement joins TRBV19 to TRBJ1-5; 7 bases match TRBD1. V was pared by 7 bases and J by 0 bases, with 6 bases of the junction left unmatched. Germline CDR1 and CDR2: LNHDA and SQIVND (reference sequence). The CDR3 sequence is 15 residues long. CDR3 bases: TGTGCCAGTATGCGGGACAGCCTTAGCAATCAGCCCCAGCATTTT. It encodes CASMRDSLSNQPQHF.

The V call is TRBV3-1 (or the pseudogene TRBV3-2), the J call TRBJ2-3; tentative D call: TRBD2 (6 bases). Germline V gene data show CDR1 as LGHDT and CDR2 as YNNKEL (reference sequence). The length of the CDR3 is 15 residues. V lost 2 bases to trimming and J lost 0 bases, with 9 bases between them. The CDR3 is CASSQRGSSTDTQYF. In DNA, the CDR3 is TGTGCCAGCAGCCAACGGGGGTCGAGCACAGATACGCAGTATTTT.

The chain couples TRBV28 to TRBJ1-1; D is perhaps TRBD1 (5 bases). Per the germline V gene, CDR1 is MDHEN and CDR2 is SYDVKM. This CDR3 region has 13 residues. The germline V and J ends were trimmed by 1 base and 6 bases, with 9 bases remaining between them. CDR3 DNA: TGTGCCAGCAGTTTATCAGGGTACGCTGAAGCTTTCTTT. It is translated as CASSLSGYAEAFF.

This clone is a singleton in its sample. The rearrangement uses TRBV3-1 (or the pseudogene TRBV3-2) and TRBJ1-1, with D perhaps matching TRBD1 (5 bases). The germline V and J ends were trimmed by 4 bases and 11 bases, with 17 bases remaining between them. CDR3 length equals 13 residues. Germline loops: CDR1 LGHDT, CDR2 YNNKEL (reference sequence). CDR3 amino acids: CASSPTGTWFAFF. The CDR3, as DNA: TGTGCCAGCAGCCCTACCGGGACTTGGTTTGCTTTCTTT.

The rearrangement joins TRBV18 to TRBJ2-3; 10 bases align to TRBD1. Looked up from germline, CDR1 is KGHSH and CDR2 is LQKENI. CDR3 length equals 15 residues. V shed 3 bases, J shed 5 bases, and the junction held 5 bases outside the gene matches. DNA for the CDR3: TGTGCCAGCTCACCTCCGGGACAGGGGATAGATACGCAGTATTTT. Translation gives CASSPPGQGIDTQYF.

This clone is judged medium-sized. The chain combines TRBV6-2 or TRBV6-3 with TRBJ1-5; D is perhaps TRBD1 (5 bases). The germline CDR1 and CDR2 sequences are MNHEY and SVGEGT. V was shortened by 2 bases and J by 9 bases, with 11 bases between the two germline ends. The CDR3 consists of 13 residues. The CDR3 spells CASSYGGDGPQHF. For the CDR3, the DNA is TGTGCCAGCAGTTACGGGGGGGACGGGCCCCAGCATTTT.

The CDR3 DNA reads as TGTGCCAGCAGCTTTGGGGTCTCCGGGGGCGAGCAGTACTTC. Translation gives CASSFGVSGGEQYF. The V and J genes are TRBV9 and TRBJ2-7; D possibly corresponds to TRBD2 (6 bases). This CDR3 region has 14 residues. The germline V gene encodes CDR1 SGDLS and CDR2 YYNGEE. V dropped 4 bases and J dropped 6 bases, with 17 bases sitting between them.

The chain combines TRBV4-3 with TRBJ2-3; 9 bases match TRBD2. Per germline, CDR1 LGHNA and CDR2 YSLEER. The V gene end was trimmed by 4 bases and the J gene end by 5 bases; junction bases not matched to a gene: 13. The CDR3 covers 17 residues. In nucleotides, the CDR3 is TGCGCCAGCAGCCTAGGGGGAGCGGGAGGCGGGGGAGATACGCAGTATTTT. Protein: CASSLGGAGGGGDTQYF.

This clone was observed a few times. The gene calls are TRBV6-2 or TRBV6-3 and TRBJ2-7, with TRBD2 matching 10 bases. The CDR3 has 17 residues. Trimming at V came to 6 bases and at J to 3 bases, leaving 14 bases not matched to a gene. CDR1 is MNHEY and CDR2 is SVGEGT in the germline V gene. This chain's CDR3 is CASSPPLWTSGHYEQYF. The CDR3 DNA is TGTGCCAGCAGCCCACCACTATGGACTAGCGGTCACTACGAGCAGTACTTC.

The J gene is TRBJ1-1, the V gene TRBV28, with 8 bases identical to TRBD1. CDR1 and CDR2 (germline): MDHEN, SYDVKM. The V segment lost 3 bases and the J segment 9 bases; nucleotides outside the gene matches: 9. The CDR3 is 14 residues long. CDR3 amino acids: CASSFPGRDRQAFF. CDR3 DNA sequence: TGTGCCAGCAGTTTTCCGGGCCGGGACAGGCAAGCTTTCTTT.

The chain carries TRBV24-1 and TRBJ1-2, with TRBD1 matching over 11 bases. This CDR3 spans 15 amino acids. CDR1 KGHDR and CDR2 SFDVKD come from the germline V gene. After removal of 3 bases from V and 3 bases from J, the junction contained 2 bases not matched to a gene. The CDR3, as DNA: TGTGCCACCAGTGATCAGGGACAGGGGGACTATGGCTACACCTTC. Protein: CATSDQGQGDYGYTF.

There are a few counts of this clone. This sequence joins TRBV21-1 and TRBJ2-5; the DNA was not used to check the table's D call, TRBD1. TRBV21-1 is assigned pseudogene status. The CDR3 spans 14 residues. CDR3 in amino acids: CARGTGRGKETQYF. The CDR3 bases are TGTGCCAGAGGGACAGGGAGGGGAAAAGAGACCCAGTACTTC.

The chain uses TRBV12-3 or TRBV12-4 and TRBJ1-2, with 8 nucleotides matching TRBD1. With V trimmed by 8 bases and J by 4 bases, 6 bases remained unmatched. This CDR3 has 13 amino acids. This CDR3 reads CASQETGVYGYTF. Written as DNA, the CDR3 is TGTGCCAGCCAAGAGACAGGGGTCTATGGCTACACCTTC.

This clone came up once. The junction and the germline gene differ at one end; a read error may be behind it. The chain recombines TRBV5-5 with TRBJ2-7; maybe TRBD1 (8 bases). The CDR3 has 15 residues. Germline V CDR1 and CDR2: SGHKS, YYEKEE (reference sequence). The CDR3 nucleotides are TGTGCCAGCACCTTGGGGGGGACAGGTTCCTACGAGCAGTACTTC. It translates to CASTLGGTGSYEQYF. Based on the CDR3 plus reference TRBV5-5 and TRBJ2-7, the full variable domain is DAGVTQSPTHLIKTRGQQVTLRCSPISGHKSVSWYQQVLGQGPQFIFQYYEKEERGRGNFPDRFSARQFPNYSSELNVNALLLGDSALYLCASTLGGTGSYEQYFGPGTRLTVT.